This T cell receptor beta chain was sequenced in a study of blood T cell repertoires in COVID-19. Study-wide context: Both acute and convalescent COVID-19 samples were obtained from the United States, Italy and Spain.

CDR3 length: 13 amino acids. Looked up from germline, CDR1 is MDHEN and CDR2 is SYDVKM. V lost 6 bases, J lost 2 bases, and 9 bases lay in between. Turning to this clone: At the DNA level, this CDR3 is encoded by other sequences in the same sample as well.

Source study methods: For nucleated cells, counts were estimated from reference gene primer amplification. Data came from immunoSEQ multiplex PCR; TCRdb stores just in-frame clones and leaves some out. The DNA was the basis for D and trimming; V, J and clone size are from that table. The sample has tens of thousands of clones; around 80% are singletons. Sequencing input: peripheral blood. This receptor was identified in a man aged 45 to 65 with acute or convalescent COVID-19. The gene calls are TRBV28 and TRBJ2-3; D is uncertain. CDR3 sequence: CASSITHTDTQYF. DNA for the CDR3: TGTGCCAGCAGCATCACTCACACAGATACGCAGTATTTT. The full variable domain, in which reference TRBV28 and TRBJ2-3 provide the parts outside the CDR3, is DVKVTQSSRYLVKRTGEKVFLECVQDMDHENMFWYRQDPGLGLRLIYFSYDVKMKEKGDIPEGYSVSREKKERFSLILESASTNQTSMYLCASSITHTDTQYFGPGTRLTVL.